This T cell receptor (beta chain) was observed in a study of blood T cells in healthy people across ages. A second PCR, run for roughly 7 to 12 cycles, used a sample-barcoded 5' primer plus a J-beta primer mix. From the 5' RACE reads, TCRdb called clonotypes with MiXCR, one entry per CDR3 protein. The table includes about 760,000 distinct CDR3 sequences, around a quarter detected once. The sample holds a few counts of this clonotype. V was pared by 2 bases and J by 0 bases, with 7 bases of the junction left unmatched. In germline, CDR1 is LGHNA, CDR2 YNFKEQ. This CDR3 has 18 amino acids. In addition, the sample was reused for a study of T cells of mothers and their children.

V is TRBV4-2 and J is TRBJ2-3; 11 bases fit TRBD2. The specimen was blood. The clonotype was recovered from a boy between 10 and 17 years old in good health. The CDR3 DNA sequence: TGTGCCAGCAGCCAAACTCTAGCGGGGGGTTCTAGCACAGATACGCAGTATTTT. It is translated as CASSQTLAGGSSTDTQYF.